This T cell receptor (beta chain) originates from a study of cytomegalovirus exposure and HLA in healthy donors. Overall study: Out of about 410 genotyped donors, 81% belonged to the Caucasian-associated ancestry cluster. Study-level points and caveats: Highly shared sequence variants in one cluster were likely a sequencing artifact. A few chains linked to CMV were shown in vitro to be specific for CMV antigens.

The count of this clone is one. Its antigen is still unknown. Amplification used 60 Vbeta primers and 13 Jbeta primers. The protocol was immunoSEQ multiplex PCR, while the TCRdb copy is restricted to in-frame clones and leaves out a portion. The sample holds about 210,000 clones, around 83% seen once. V trimming: 9 bases; J trimming: 6 bases; junction bases outside the gene matches: 11. This CDR3 has 14 residues. Per germline, CDR1 MNHNS and CDR2 SASEGT. The sequence came from a woman aged 45-59 years in good health and CMV-seropositive. The sequenced sample was PBMCs. This sequence joins TRBV6-1 and TRBJ2-3; 8 nucleotides match TRBD1. Here the CDR3 reads CARVVRGRDDTQYF. As DNA, the CDR3 is TGTGCCAGGGTCGTCAGGGGGCGAGACGATACGCAGTATTTT.